Below, 31 T cell receptor beta chains from the same sample are listed, as sequenced in a study of blood T cell repertoires in COVID-19. Sequencing was performed with immunoSEQ multiplex PCR; in TCRdb, only in-frame clones are kept and a portion is missing. The table records some 180,000 clones, over 80% of them present only once. Input material: peripheral blood. These receptors originate from a woman aged 40 to 50 with COVID-19, enrolled during active disease.

The chain links TRBV5-6 to TRBJ2-1; 8 bases line up with TRBD1. The CDR3 runs to 17 residues. Germline V gene lookup returns CDR1 SGHDT and CDR2 YYEEEE. V trimming: 5 bases; J trimming: 7 bases; junction bases outside the gene matches: 17. This chain's CDR3 is CASRRGPRDRGSNEQFF. Written as DNA, the CDR3 is TGTGCCAGCAGGCGGGGCCCCCGAGACAGGGGCAGTAATGAGCAGTTCTTC.

This chain uses TRBV9 with TRBJ1-1, with D perhaps matching TRBD1 (5 bases). The V gene lost 0 bases and the J gene lost 1 base, with 10 bases spanning the gap. The germline V gene encodes CDR1 SGDLS and CDR2 YYNGEE. The length of the CDR3 is 15 residues. For the CDR3, the DNA is TGTGCCAGCAGCGTAGCGGGGGAACCGAACACTGAAGCTTTCTTT. This encodes CASSVAGEPNTEAFF.

V is TRBV7-3 and J is TRBJ2-1, with D possibly TRBD2 on 6 matching bases. Trimming stripped 1 base from V and 2 bases from J, with 12 bases between. Germline V gives CDR1 SGHTA, CDR2 FQGTGA. The CDR3 loop spans 16 amino acids. The CDR3 DNA reads TGTGCCAGCAGCTTAAATGGGGGGTCGGCCTACAATGAGCAGTTCTTC. Its protein product is CASSLNGGSAYNEQFF.

The rearrangement uses TRBV6-1 and TRBJ2-7, with TRBD1 matching over 7 bases. The CDR3 is made up of 15 amino acids. Looked up from germline, CDR1 is MNHNS and CDR2 is SASEGT. Trimming at V came to 0 bases and at J to 4 bases, leaving 6 bases not matched to a gene. The CDR3 region has the DNA TGTGCCAGCAGTGAAGCGGGCCAGGGGGATTACGAGCAGTACTTC. It specifies CASSEAGQGDYEQYF.

This clone was picked up one time. The J gene is TRBJ2-1, the V gene TRBV5-1; D is perhaps TRBD2 (5 bases). Trimming cost V 3 bases and J 5 bases, with 18 bases left between them. CDR3 length equals 16 residues. The germline gives CDR1 SGHRS, CDR2 YFSETQ. CDR3 DNA: TGCGCCAGCAGCTACCTAGGCGCGGGCCTTGACAATGAGCAGTTCTTC. As protein: CASSYLGAGLDNEQFF.

J is TRBJ1-1 and V is TRBV3-1 (or the pseudogene TRBV3-2); the D is unclear. This CDR3 comprises 12 residues. Trimming took off 3 bases at V and 6 bases at J, with 8 bases between the two ends. The germline V gene has CDR1 LGHDT and CDR2 YNNKEL (reference sequence). In DNA form, the CDR3 reads TGTGCCAGCAGCCAGCAGGTAGCTGAAGCTTTCTTT. It translates to CASSQQVAEAFF.

V and J are TRBV5-1 and TRBJ2-7; TRBD2 matches 9 bases. The CDR3 has 14 residues. Germline assignment: CDR1 SGHRS and CDR2 YFSETQ. V lost 4 bases, J lost 6 bases, and 8 bases stayed unmatched. The CDR3 region is CASSLSGGPLEQYF. As DNA, the CDR3 is TGCGCCAGCAGCCTTAGCGGGGGTCCCCTCGAGCAGTACTTC.

This chain connects TRBV7-9 to TRBJ1-2; D unclear. Germline values: CDR1 SEHNR, CDR2 FQNEAQ (reference sequence). The CDR3 covers 15 residues. V lost 2 bases and J lost 0, with 10 bases in between. The DNA for the CDR3 is TGTGCCAGCAGCTTAAATGACGGGGCTAACTATGGCTACACCTTC. As protein: CASSLNDGANYGYTF.

J is TRBJ2-7 and V is TRBV27; D is perhaps TRBD1 (6 bases). V lost 8 bases to trimming and J lost 3 bases, with 17 bases between them. Germline CDR1 reads MNHEY; CDR2 reads SMNVEV (reference sequence). CDR3 length equals 14 residues. CDR3 sequence reads: CASRRTDLNYEQYF. For the CDR3, the DNA is TGTGCCAGCCGAAGGACAGACCTTAACTACGAGCAGTACTTC.

The chain couples TRBV29-1 to TRBJ1-2; a weak D match, TRBD1 (5 bases). The CDR3 has 12 amino acids. Trimming removed 5 bases from V and 7 bases from J, with 14 bases in between. Germline V lookup: CDR1 SQVTM, CDR2 ANQGSEA. CDR3 sequence: CSVPDGGRGYTF. The CDR3, as DNA: TGCAGCGTTCCTGACGGGGGACGTGGCTACACCTTC.

V gene TRBV27 combines with J gene TRBJ2-3, with D perhaps TRBD1 (5 bases). Trimming cost V 5 bases and J 6 bases, with 9 bases left between them. The CDR3 runs to 12 residues. Germline V gene sequence: CDR1 MNHEY, CDR2 SMNVEV (reference sequence). This chain's CDR3 is CASSRQLDTQYF. In DNA form, the CDR3 reads TGTGCCAGCAGTAGACAGTTGGATACGCAGTATTTT.

This clone showed up just a few times. V and J are TRBV19 and TRBJ2-7; 7 bases are a match to TRBD2. V shed 3 bases and J 13 bases; nucleotides not matched to a gene: 6. CDR1 and CDR2 from the germline V gene are LNHDA and SQIVND (reference sequence). The CDR3 has 11 amino acids. The CDR3 DNA sequence: TGTGCCAGTAGTATGGGGACTACACCTTACTTC. It codes for CASSMGTTPYF.

The rearrangement links TRBV19 to TRBJ1-4; TRBD1 is a possible D gene (6 bases). Germline CDR1 reads LNHDA; CDR2 reads SQIVND (reference sequence). The CDR3 is made up of 13 amino acids. The V and J ends lost 6 bases and 3 bases respectively, with 8 bases between them. DNA of the CDR3: TGTGCCAGTAGGGACAGACCTAATGAAAAACTGTTTTTT. This sequence encodes CASRDRPNEKLFF.

This chain joins TRBV5-1 and TRBJ1-1, with TRBD1 matching 8 bases. The CDR3 sequence is 15 residues long. Germline loops: CDR1 SGHRS, CDR2 YFSETQ. Germline trimming cut 7 bases from V and 2 bases from J; bases unmatched to any gene: 10. The CDR3 loop is CASAYLGQGNTEAFF. The CDR3 DNA is TGCGCCAGCGCGTACCTTGGACAGGGAAACACTGAAGCTTTCTTT.

The chain carries TRBV7-6 and TRBJ1-1; D gene ambiguous. Germline CDR1 is SGHVS and CDR2 is FNYEAQ. This CDR3 spans 13 amino acids. Trimming stripped 5 bases from V and 5 bases from J, with 12 bases between. CDR3 coding DNA: TGTGCCAGCAGCCAAAGGACGGGAACTGAAGCTTTCTTT. It codes for CASSQRTGTEAFF. The whole variable domain, remainder taken from reference TRBV7-6 and TRBJ1-1, is GAGVSQSPRYKVTKRGQDVALRCDPISGHVSLYWYRQALGQGPEFLTYFNYEAQQDKSGLPNDRFSAERPEGSISTLTIQRTEQRDSAMYRCASSQRTGTEAFFGQGTRLTVV.

The chain is built from TRBV3-1 (or the pseudogene TRBV3-2) and TRBJ1-6, with TRBD1 identical over 9 bases. V shed 2 bases, J shed 7 bases, and the junction held 3 bases outside the gene matches. CDR3 length equals 15 residues. CDR1 LGHDT and CDR2 YNNKEL come from the germline V gene (reference sequence). The CDR3 is CASSQTGGRNSPLHF. DNA for the CDR3: TGTGCCAGCAGCCAAACAGGGGGCCGGAATTCACCCCTCCACTTT.

J is TRBJ1-5 and V is TRBV5-6, with TRBD1 matching over 7 bases. V lost 4 bases to trimming and J lost 2 bases; unmatched junction nucleotides: 15. The germline V gene has CDR1 SGHDT and CDR2 YYEEEE. This CDR3 contains 18 residues. The CDR3 region is CASSSRQGDSLRNQPQHF. Written as DNA, the CDR3 is TGTGCCAGCAGCAGCCGACAGGGAGATTCGCTTCGCAATCAGCCCCAGCATTTT.

This chain joins TRBV19 and TRBJ1-1; a possible D gene is TRBD1 (5 bases). CDR1 and CDR2 (germline): LNHDA, SQIVND (reference sequence). The ends were cut back, 5 bases at V and 1 base at J, with 14 bases in the middle. CDR3 length equals 15 residues. The CDR3 loop is CASSRWLTGNTEAFF. In nucleotides, the CDR3 is TGTGCCAGTAGTCGATGGCTAACAGGGAACACTGAAGCTTTCTTT.

This clone was seen only once. The rearrangement uses TRBV11-2 and TRBJ1-2, with D perhaps matching TRBD1 (6 bases). The germline V and J ends were trimmed by 3 bases and 6 bases, with 11 bases remaining between them. Germline lookup yields CDR1 SGHAT and CDR2 FQNNGV. There are 13 residues in the CDR3. DNA of the CDR3: TGTGCCAGCAGCTTGTACCCAGGGGATGGCTACACCTTC. Translating it yields CASSLYPGDGYTF.

The chain has TRBV27 and TRBJ1-5, with TRBD1 identical over 8 bases. V lost 8 bases to trimming and J lost 9 bases; unmatched junction nucleotides: 9. The CDR3 is made up of 13 amino acids. Germline assignment: CDR1 MNHEY and CDR2 SMNVEV (reference sequence). The CDR3 reads CASSGQERWPQHF. Here the CDR3 DNA reads TGTGCCAGCTCGGGACAGGAACGGTGGCCCCAGCATTTT.

This clone has ten or more counts. The gene calls are TRBV19 and TRBJ1-5; no clear D gene. From germline, CDR1 is LNHDA and CDR2 SQIVND (reference sequence). Trimming shortened V by 7 bases and J by 0 bases, and 10 bases separated the two germline ends. The CDR3 loop spans 14 amino acids. The CDR3 spells CASNELNSNQPQHF. For the CDR3, the DNA is TGTGCCAGTAACGAACTGAATAGCAATCAGCCCCAGCATTTT.

The chain carries TRBV5-6 and TRBJ1-1; D remains unclear. From germline, CDR1 is SGHDT and CDR2 YYEEEE. This CDR3 region has 13 residues. The germline V and J ends were trimmed by 5 bases and 0 bases, with 8 bases remaining between them. The DNA of the CDR3 is TGTGCCAGCAGTCAACATATGAACACTGAAGCTTTCTTT. This encodes CASSQHMNTEAFF.

This chain joins TRBV7-9 and TRBJ1-2; D is uncertain. V dropped 2 bases and J dropped 0 bases, with 10 bases sitting between them. Germline V CDR1 and CDR2: SEHNR, FQNEAQ (reference sequence). There are 15 residues in the CDR3. The CDR3 DNA sequence: TGTGCCAGCAGCTTAACTGACATTACTAACTATGGCTACACCTTC. Its translation is CASSLTDITNYGYTF.

This clone was seen only once. The CDR3 reads CASSEMTGGNSGNTIYF. CDR3 bases: TGTGCCAGCAGTGAAATGACAGGGGGCAACTCTGGAAACACCATATATTTT. The chain has TRBV6-1 and TRBJ1-3; TRBD1 matches 10 bases. The junction had 4 bases not matched to a gene; V was cut back by 2 bases and J by 0 bases. The CDR3 extends over 17 amino acids. Per germline, CDR1 MNHNS and CDR2 SASEGT.

The chain employs TRBV27 and TRBJ2-1; 13 nucleotides align to TRBD2. Germline lookup yields CDR1 MNHEY and CDR2 SMNVEV (reference sequence). J was trimmed by 0 bases and V by 9 bases; bases with no gene match: 11. This CDR3 is 18 amino acids long. The CDR3 is CASHPGLAGPTSYNEQFF. DNA for the CDR3: TGTGCCAGTCACCCGGGACTAGCGGGGCCAACCTCCTACAATGAGCAGTTCTTC.

This chain links TRBV6-8 with TRBJ1-6; weak D call: TRBD1 (5 bases). There are 17 residues in the CDR3. The V gene's germline CDR1 is MNHGY and CDR2 SAAAGT. V lost 10 bases to trimming and J lost 9 bases, with 28 bases between them. The CDR3 coding sequence is TGTGCCACCCCCTCCAACCGGGGGAAGAACCATAGTTCACCCCTCCACTTT. Protein: CATPSNRGKNHSSPLHF.

This rearrangement joins TRBV7-2 to TRBJ2-3; D unresolved. Per germline, CDR1 SGHTA and CDR2 FQGNSA. The CDR3 has 14 amino acids. Trimming took 4 bases from V and 5 from J, leaving 13 bases between them. CDR3 loop: CASSSSWAQDTQYF. The CDR3 DNA reads TGTGCCAGCAGCTCCTCTTGGGCGCAAGATACGCAGTATTTT.

The chain couples TRBV12-5 to TRBJ2-3, with 8 bases matching TRBD1. The CDR3 extends over 17 amino acids. V was clipped by 0 bases and J by 4 bases; unmatched bases: 9. Germline V gene lookup returns CDR1 LGHNT and CDR2 FRNRAP. CDR3 nucleotide sequence: TGTGCTAGTGGTTTGGTAAGGATCACAGGGGGTCCAGATACGCAGTATTTT. Translation gives CASGLVRITGGPDTQYF.

This chain links TRBV19 with TRBJ1-6; no definite D call. The V end was cut by 3 bases, the J end by 8 bases, with 8 bases between. CDR1 and CDR2 from the germline V gene are LNHDA and SQIVND (reference sequence). This CDR3 has 13 amino acids. CDR3 coding DNA: TGTGCCAGTAGTATCGAGCAGGATTCACCCCTCCACTTT. Amino acid sequence: CASSIEQDSPLHF.

The CDR3: CASSIRRESLNEQFF. Here the CDR3 DNA reads TGTGCCAGTAGTATACGGCGGGAGTCGTTAAATGAGCAGTTCTTC. The rearrangement joins TRBV19 to TRBJ2-1, with 7 positions matching TRBD2. This CDR3 is 15 amino acids long. V dropped 2 bases and J dropped 7; count of bases not matched to a gene: 8. In germline, CDR1 is LNHDA, CDR2 SQIVND (reference sequence).

This chain uses TRBV6-5 with TRBJ1-2, with D possibly matching TRBD1 (5 bases). CDR1 is MNHEY and CDR2 is SVGAGI in the germline V gene. The length of the CDR3 is 16 residues. V was shortened by 0 bases and J by 2 bases, with 13 bases between the two germline ends. The CDR3: CASSYSGGARNYGYTF. Written as DNA, the CDR3 is TGTGCCAGCAGTTACTCGGGAGGGGCTAGGAACTATGGCTACACCTTC.